The T cell receptor (beta chain) described here comes from a study of cytomegalovirus exposure and HLA in healthy donors. Notes on the study in general: Analysis was carried out at a later point, and it linked a missense DCLRE1C variant to TCR beta V- and J-gene trimming. Exclusion as indistinguishable affected some V segments, including TRBV6-2 and TRBV6-3. Reports indicate that TCR beta sequences accurately predicted the HLA-A and HLA-B alleles of most subjects.

On this clone: Its matching antigen is unknown.

With 60 Vbeta and 13 Jbeta primers, the PCR was carried out. TCRdb's table, derived via immunoSEQ multiplex PCR, lists solely in-frame clones and lacks some. Among some 180,000 clones listed, approximately 84% were seen once. V was trimmed by 7 bases and J by 5 bases, leaving 15 bases between them. This CDR3 comprises 14 residues. The germline V gene encodes CDR1 SGHVS and CDR2 FQNEAQ. The sequence came from a young man in good health and CMV-seropositive. The chain is built from TRBV7-8 and TRBJ2-1, with TRBD2 as a possible D gene (6 bases). Sequencing input: PBMCs. CDR3 in amino acids: CASTPEGRNNEQFF. Written as DNA, the CDR3 is TGTGCCAGCACCCCGGAGGGCCGGAACAATGAGCAGTTCTTC.